Following are 10 T cell receptor beta chains from one sample sequenced in a study of CD8+ T cells in alopecia areata. The sequencing template was cDNA reverse transcribed from extracted RNA. The assay was immunoSEQ multiplex PCR, and TCRdb's table has in-frame clones only and misses some. Among approximately 150,000 clones listed, approximately 60% were seen once. Sequencing was done on a sample of CD4+ T cells sorted from blood. The receptors originated from a human donor in good health.

The gene calls are TRBV6-5 and TRBJ2-7, with D perhaps TRBD1 (6 bases). Deletions cut 2 bases from V and 4 bases from J, with 12 bases between. Germline values: CDR1 MNHEY, CDR2 SVGAGI. This CDR3 region has 14 residues. DNA for the CDR3: TGTGCCAGCAGTTACGCAGGGGCTTTATACGAGCAGTACTTC. It translates to CASSYAGALYEQYF.

This clone has only a few counts. This sequence joins TRBV28 and TRBJ2-1; D not certain. The germline gives CDR1 MDHEN, CDR2 SYDVKM. This CDR3 contains 12 residues. V was shortened by 4 bases and J by 8 bases, with 9 bases between the two germline ends. The CDR3 protein is CASSSLGDEQFF. The CDR3 DNA reads as TGTGCCAGCAGTTCGCTGGGCGATGAGCAGTTCTTC.

The V call is TRBV6-8, the J call TRBJ1-2; D remains ambiguous. Germline CDR1 MNHGY, CDR2 SAAAGT. The ends were cut back, 8 bases at V and 8 bases at J, with 6 bases in the middle. The CDR3 is made up of 9 amino acids. The CDR3 nucleotides are TGTGCCAGCGAGCGGGGCTACACCTTC. This sequence encodes CASERGYTF.

This rearrangement joins TRBV29-1 to TRBJ1-2, with no clear D. The CDR3 has 12 residues. Germline-derived CDR1 and CDR2 are SQVTM and ANQGSEA. The V end lost 4 bases, the J end lost 1 base, and 7 bases lay between the germline ends. CDR3 bases: TGCAGCGTTGGAAGTCTTAACTATGGCTACACCTTC. Its protein product is CSVGSLNYGYTF.

CDR3 nucleotides: TGTGCCAGCAGCCTAGGGTTTGGAAACACCATATATTTT. It specifies CASSLGFGNTIYF. The chain is built from TRBV11-2 and TRBJ1-3; D uncertain. The CDR3 loop spans 13 amino acids. CDR1 and CDR2 from the germline V gene are SGHAT and FQNNGV. The V and J ends lost 5 bases and 3 bases respectively, with 8 bases between them.

The J gene is TRBJ2-2, the V gene TRBV5-1, with TRBD1 matching 9 bases. Germline loops: CDR1 SGHRS, CDR2 YFSETQ. The V gene end was trimmed by 7 bases and the J gene end by 6 bases; junction bases not matched to a gene: 7. The CDR3 is 14 residues long. The CDR3 DNA reads TGCGCCAGCTCTACAGGGGGCAGTCCCGGGGAGCTGTTTTTT. Amino acid sequence: CASSTGGSPGELFF. The whole variable domain, remainder taken from reference TRBV5-1 and TRBJ2-2, is KAGVTQTPRYLIKTRGQQVTLSCSPISGHRSVSWYQQTPGQGLQFLFEYFSETQRNKGNFPGRFSGRQFSNSRSEMNVSTLELGDSALYLCASSTGGSPGELFFGEGSRLTVL.

This clone was counted between two and nine times. The chain links TRBV20-1 to TRBJ1-4, with unresolved D. Trimming left V 0 bases short and J 7 bases short, with 3 bases between. This CDR3 is 11 amino acids long. Germline V gives CDR1 DFQATT, CDR2 SNEGSKA (reference sequence). CDR3 in amino acids: CSAREVEKLFF. The DNA of the CDR3 is TGCAGTGCTAGAGAGGTTGAAAAACTGTTTTTT.

The chain carries TRBV4-1 and TRBJ1-5; TRBD1 agrees at 10 bases. The CDR3 spans 15 residues. Germline V lookup: CDR1 MGHRA, CDR2 YSYEKL. V was pared by 4 bases and J by 5 bases, with 5 bases of the junction left unmatched. The CDR3 region is CASSPAGTGDQPQHF. The CDR3 DNA follows: TGCGCCAGCAGCCCGGCCGGGACAGGGGATCAGCCCCAGCATTTT.

The V call is TRBV7-9, the J call TRBJ2-3, with D perhaps TRBD1 or TRBD2 (5 bases each). The CDR3 is 17 residues long. Germline V gene data show CDR1 as SEHNR and CDR2 as FQNEAQ (reference sequence). Trimming shortened V by 6 bases and J by 2 bases, and 21 bases separated the two germline ends. CDR3 amino acids: CASSREFQGRHTDTQYF. The CDR3, as DNA: TGTGCCAGCAGTCGGGAATTCCAGGGTCGACACACAGATACGCAGTATTTT.

The chain links TRBV6-5 to TRBJ1-5; D is unclear. Trimming cost V 5 bases and J 5 bases, with 13 bases left between them. The germline CDR1 and CDR2 sequences are MNHEY and SVGAGI. CDR3 length: 14 residues. CDR3 DNA sequence: TGTGCCAGCAGTGCCGACACAATTTATCAGCCCCAGCATTTT. Translating it yields CASSADTIYQPQHF.